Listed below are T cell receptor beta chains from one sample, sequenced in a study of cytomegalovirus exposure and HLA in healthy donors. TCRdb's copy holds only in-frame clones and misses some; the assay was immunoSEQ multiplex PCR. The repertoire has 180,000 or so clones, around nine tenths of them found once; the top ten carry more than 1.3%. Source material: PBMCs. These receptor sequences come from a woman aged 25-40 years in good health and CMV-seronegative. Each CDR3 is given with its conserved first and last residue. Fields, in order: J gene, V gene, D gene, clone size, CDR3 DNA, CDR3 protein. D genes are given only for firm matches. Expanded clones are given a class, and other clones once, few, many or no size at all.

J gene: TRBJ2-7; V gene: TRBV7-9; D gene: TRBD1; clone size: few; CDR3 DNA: TGTGCCAGCAGCCCGGGACAGGGCTACGAGCAGTACTTC; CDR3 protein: CASSPGQGYEQYF
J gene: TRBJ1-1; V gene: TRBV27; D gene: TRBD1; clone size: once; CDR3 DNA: TGTGCCAGCAGTTTATTGACAGGGGAGGCCACTGAAGCTTTCTTT; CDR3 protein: CASSLLTGEATEAFF
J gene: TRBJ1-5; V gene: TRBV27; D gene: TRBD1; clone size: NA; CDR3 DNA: TGTGCCAGCAGTTATACAGGGGGAGAACAGGCTTTGCATTATAGCAATCAGCCCCAGCATTTT; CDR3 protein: CASSYTGGEQALHYSNQPQHF
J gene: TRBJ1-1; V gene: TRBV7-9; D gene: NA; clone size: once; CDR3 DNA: TGTGCCAGCAGCTTAGCATTCGGGGTCACTTTCTTT; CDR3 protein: CASSLAFGVTFF
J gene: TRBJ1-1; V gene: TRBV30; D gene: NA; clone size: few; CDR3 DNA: TGTGCCTGGAAGCGATACAGGGTTGGAGAAGCTTTCTTT; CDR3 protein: CAWKRYRVGEAFF
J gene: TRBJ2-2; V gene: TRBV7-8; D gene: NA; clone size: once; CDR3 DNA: TGTGCCAGCAGTTCCCACCTACCCGGGGGAAACACCGGGGAGCTGTTTTTT; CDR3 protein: CASSSHLPGGNTGELFF
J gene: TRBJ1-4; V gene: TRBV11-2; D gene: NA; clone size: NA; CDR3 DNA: TGTGCCAGCAGCTTAGGGGGGGCAACTAATGAAAAACTGTTTTTT; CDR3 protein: CASSLGGATNEKLFF
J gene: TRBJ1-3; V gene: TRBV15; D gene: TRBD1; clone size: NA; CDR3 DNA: TGTGCCACCAGCAGAGTTACAGGGGATCACACCATATATTTT; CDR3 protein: CATSRVTGDHTIYF
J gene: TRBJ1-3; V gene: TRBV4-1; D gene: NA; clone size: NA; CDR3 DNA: TGCGCCAGCAGCCAAGATCGAGGGAGTGGAAACACCATATATTTT; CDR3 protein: CASSQDRGSGNTIYF
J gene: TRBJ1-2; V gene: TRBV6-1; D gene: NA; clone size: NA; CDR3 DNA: TGTGCCAGCAGTGAAGTCCCTGGGACACCCAATGGCTACACCTTC; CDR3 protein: CASSEVPGTPNGYTF
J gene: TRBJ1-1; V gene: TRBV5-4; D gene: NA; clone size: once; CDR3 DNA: TGTGCCAGCAGCGTTATGAGATACAACACTGAAGCTTTCTTT; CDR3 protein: CASSVMRYNTEAFF
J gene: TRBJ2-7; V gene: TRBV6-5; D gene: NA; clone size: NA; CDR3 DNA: TGTGCCAGCAGTTACCTTAACGAGCAGTACTTC; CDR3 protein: CASSYLNEQYF
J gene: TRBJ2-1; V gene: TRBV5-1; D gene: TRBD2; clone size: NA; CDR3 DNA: TGCGCCAGCAGCTTTTGGGCGGGGGGCTCCTACAATGAGCAGTTCTTC; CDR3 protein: CASSFWAGGSYNEQFF
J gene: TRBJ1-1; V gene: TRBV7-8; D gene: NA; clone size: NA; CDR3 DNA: TGTGCCAGCAGCTTATCTCCGACAGGGAACACTGAAGCTTTCTTT; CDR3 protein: CASSLSPTGNTEAFF
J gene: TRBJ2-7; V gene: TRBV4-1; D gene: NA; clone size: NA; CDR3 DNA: TGCGCCAGCAGCCTTACCGGGAGCTACGAGCAGTACTTC; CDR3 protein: CASSLTGSYEQYF
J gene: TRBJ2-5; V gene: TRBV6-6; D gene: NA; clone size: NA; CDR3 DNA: TGTGCCAGCAGTCAGGGGGAGACCCAGTACTTC; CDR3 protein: CASSQGETQYF
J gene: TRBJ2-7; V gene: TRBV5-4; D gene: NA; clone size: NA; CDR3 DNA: TGTGCCAGCAGCTTGGGCGCGGAGCTGGAGCAGTACTTC; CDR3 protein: CASSLGAELEQYF
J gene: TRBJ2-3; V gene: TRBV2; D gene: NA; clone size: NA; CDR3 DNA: TGTGCCAGCAGCGATACTAACGTCACAGATACGCAGTATTTT; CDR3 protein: CASSDTNVTDTQYF
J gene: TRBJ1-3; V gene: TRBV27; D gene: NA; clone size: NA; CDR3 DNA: TGTGCCAGCAGTTTATCTACCCCGAGCTCTGGAAACACCATATATTTT; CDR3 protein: CASSLSTPSSGNTIYF
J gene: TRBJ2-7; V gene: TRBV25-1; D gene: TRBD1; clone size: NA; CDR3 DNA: TGTGCCAGCAGTGTCGGGACAGGCTACGAGCAGTACTTC; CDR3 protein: CASSVGTGYEQYF
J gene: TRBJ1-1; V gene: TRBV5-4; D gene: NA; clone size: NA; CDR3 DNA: TGTGCCAGCAGCGTAGGGGTGAACACTGAAGCTTTCTTT; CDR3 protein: CASSVGVNTEAFF
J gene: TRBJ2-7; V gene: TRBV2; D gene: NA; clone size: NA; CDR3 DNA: TGTGCCAGCAGTGAAGCGGGTGGCACTATCCACTCCTACGAGCAGTACTTC; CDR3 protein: CASSEAGGTIHSYEQYF
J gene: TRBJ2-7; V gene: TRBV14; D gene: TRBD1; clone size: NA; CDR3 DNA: TGTGCCAGCAGCCAACAAACCGGGACAGGGTTTTACGAGCAGTACTTC; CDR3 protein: CASSQQTGTGFYEQYF
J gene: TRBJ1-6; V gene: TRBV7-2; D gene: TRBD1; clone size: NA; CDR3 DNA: TGTGCCAGCAGCCGGGACAGTTATAATTCACCCCTCCACTTT; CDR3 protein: CASSRDSYNSPLHF
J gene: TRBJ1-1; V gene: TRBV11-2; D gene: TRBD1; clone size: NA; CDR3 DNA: TGTGCCAGCAGCTTACCCCGACAGGGGGGTTTAACTGAAGCTTTCTTT; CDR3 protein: CASSLPRQGGLTEAFF
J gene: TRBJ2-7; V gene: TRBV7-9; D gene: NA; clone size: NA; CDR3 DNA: TGTGCCAGCAGCTTTGACACCTCCGACGACGAGCAGTACTTC; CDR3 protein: CASSFDTSDDEQYF
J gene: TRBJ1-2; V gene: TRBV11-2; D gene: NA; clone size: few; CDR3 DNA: TGTGCCAGCAGCTTAGAGATGGGTACGGAGGGCTACACCTTC; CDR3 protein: CASSLEMGTEGYTF
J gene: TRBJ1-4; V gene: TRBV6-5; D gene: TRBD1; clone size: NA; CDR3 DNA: TGTGCCAGCAGTTACTCACAGGGGAGTGAAAAACTGTTTTTT; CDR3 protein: CASSYSQGSEKLFF
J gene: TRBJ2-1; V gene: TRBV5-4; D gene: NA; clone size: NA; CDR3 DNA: TGTGCCAGCAGCTTGGAGAGTAATGAGCAGTTCTTC; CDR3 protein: CASSLESNEQFF
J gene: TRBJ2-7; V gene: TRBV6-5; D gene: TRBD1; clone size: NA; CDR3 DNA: TGTGCCAGCAGGATATACCGGGACAGATCCTACGAGCAGTACTTC; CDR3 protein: CASRIYRDRSYEQYF
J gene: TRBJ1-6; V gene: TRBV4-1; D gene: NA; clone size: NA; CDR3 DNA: TGCGCCAGCAGCCAAGATGTTGAGGGTCCCCTCCTACGCCTCCACTTT; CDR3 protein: CASSQDVEGPLLRLHF
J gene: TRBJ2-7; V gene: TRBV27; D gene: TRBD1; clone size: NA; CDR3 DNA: TGTGCCAGCAGTTTCCTGAAAACAGGGGCAGGGGGATCCTACGAGCAGTACTTC; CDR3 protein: CASSFLKTGAGGSYEQYF
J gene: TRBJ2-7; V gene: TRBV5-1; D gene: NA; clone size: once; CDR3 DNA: TGCGCCAGCAGCTTGGCCCGGGGGTACGAGCAGTACTTC; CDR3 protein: CASSLARGYEQYF
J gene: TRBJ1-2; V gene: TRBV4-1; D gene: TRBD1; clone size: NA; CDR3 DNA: TGCGCCAGCAGCCAGCTCGCCGGGACAGGTGATGGCTACACCTTC; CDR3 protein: CASSQLAGTGDGYTF
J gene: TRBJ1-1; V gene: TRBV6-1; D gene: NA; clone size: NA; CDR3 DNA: TGTGCCAGCAGTGAATTGGGACAACAGGGCTTGAGGACCTACACTGAAGCTTTCTTT; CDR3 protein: CASSELGQQGLRTYTEAFF
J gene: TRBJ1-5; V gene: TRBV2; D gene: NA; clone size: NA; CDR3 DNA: TGTGCCAGCAGTGAAGCTCCATCTCGACAGGTCCAGCATTTT; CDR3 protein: CASSEAPSRQVQHF
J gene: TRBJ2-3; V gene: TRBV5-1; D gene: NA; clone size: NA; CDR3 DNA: TGCGCCAGCAGCTTGCTTGGCTCGTCCCTGCGCACAGATACGCAGTATTTT; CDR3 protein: CASSLLGSSLRTDTQYF
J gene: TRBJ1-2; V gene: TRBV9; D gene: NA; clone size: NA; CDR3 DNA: TGTGCCAGCAGCGTAGGAGGCAAAGGGGATGGCTACACCTTC; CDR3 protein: CASSVGGKGDGYTF
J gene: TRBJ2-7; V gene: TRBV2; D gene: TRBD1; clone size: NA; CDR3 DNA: TGTGCCAGCAGTGATCTCTGGCAGGGGGCCTACGAGCAGTACTTC; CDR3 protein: CASSDLWQGAYEQYF
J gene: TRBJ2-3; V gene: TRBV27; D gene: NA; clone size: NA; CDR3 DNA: TGTGCCAGCAGCAACAGCATCAGGGAAAACACAGATACGCAGTATTTT; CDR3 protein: CASSNSIRENTDTQYF
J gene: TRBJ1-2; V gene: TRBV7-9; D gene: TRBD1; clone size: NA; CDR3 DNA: TGTGCCAGCAGCCCGCGACAGGGGGCCTCAACGCCCTATGGCTACACCTTC; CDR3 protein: CASSPRQGASTPYGYTF
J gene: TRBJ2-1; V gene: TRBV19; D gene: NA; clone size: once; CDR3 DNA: TGTGCCAGTAGTCCCCCCGGGATTACTTTCCCCAATGAGCAGTTCTTC; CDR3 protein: CASSPPGITFPNEQFF
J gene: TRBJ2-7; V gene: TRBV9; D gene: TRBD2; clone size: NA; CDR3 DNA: TGTGCCAGCAGCGCAGGAGCGGGGGCCTACGAGCAGTACTTC; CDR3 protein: CASSAGAGAYEQYF
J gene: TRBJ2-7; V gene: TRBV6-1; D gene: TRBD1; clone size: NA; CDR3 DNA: TGTGCCAGCAGTGCCCGACAGGGGTCCTACGAGCAGTACTTC; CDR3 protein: CASSARQGSYEQYF
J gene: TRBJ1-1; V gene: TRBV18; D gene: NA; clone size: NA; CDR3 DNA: TGTGCCAGCTCACCTCAGGAAACTAGAAACACTGAAGCTTTCTTT; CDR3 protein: CASSPQETRNTEAFF
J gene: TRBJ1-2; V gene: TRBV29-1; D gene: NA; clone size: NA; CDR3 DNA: TGCAGCGTTGAAGAGGGCAGCAAAGGCGGCTACACCTTC; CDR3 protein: CSVEEGSKGGYTF
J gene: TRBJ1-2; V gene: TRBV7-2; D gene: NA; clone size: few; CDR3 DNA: TGTGCCAGCAGCTTAGACAGCTATGGCTACACCTTC; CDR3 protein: CASSLDSYGYTF
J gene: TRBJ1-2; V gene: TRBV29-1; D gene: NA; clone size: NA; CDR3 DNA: TGCAGCGTTGAAGAACCGTTGTCGGACACTAACTATGGCTACACCTTC; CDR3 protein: CSVEEPLSDTNYGYTF
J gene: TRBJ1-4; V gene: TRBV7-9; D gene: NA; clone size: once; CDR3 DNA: TGTGCCAGCAGCTTAGGGGGAGAGGTTCCAACTAATGAAAAACTGTTTTTT; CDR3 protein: CASSLGGEVPTNEKLFF
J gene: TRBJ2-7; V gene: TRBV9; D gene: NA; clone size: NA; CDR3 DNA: TGTGCCAGCAGCGTAGAGGCCCTGAGGGGGGAGCAGTACTTC; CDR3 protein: CASSVEALRGEQYF
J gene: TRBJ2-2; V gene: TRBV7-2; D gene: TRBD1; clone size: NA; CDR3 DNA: TGTGCCAGCAGCATACGGGCCGGGACAGGGTCCGGGGAGCTGTTTTTT; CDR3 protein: CASSIRAGTGSGELFF
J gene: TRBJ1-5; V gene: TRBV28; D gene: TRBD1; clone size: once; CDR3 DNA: TGTGCCAGCAGTCCCCCCTGGTGGGCAGGGGGTCAGCCCCAGCATTTT; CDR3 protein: CASSPPWWAGGQPQHF
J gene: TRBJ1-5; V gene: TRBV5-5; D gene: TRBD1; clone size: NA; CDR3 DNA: TGTGCCAGCAGCCGGGGGACAGGGGTTCAGCCCCAGCATTTT; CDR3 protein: CASSRGTGVQPQHF
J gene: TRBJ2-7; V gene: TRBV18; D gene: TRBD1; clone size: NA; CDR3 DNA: TGTGCCAGCTCACCAGGCACCGGGACAGTGAACTCCGAGCAGTACTTC; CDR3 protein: CASSPGTGTVNSEQYF
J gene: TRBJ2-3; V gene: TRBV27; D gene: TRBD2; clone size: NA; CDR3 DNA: TGTGCCAGCAGCAGCTTCCCGACCGGGACTAGCGGGGGAATCACAGATACGCAGTATTTT; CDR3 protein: CASSSFPTGTSGGITDTQYF